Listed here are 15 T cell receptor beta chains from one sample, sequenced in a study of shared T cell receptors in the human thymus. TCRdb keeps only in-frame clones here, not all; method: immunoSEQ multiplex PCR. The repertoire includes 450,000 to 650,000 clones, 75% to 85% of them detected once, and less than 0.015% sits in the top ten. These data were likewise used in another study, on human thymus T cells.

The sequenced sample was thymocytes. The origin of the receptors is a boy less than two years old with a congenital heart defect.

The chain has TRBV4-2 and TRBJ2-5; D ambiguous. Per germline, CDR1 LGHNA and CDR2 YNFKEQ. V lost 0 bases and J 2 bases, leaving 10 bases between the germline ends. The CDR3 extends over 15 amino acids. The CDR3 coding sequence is TGTGCCAGCAGCCAAGATAGACTGAGACAAGAGACCCAGTACTTC. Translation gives CASSQDRLRQETQYF.

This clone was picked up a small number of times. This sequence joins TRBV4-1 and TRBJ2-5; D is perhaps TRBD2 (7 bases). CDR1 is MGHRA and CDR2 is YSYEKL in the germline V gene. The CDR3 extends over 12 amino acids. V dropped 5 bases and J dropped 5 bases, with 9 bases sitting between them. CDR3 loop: CASSGRGETQYF. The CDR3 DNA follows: TGCGCCAGCAGCGGGAGGGGGGAGACCCAGTACTTC.

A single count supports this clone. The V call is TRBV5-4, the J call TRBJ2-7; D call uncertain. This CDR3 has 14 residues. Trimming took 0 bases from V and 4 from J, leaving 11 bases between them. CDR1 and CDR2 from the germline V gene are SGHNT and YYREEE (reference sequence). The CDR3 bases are TGTGCCAGCAGCTTGGGTCCAGGTCTGTACGAGCAGTACTTC. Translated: CASSLGPGLYEQYF.

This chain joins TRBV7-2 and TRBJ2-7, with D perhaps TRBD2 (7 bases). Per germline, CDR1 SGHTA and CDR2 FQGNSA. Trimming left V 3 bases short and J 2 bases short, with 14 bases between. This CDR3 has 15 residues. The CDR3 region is CASSFGGGTAYEQYF. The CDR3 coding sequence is TGTGCCAGCAGCTTTGGGGGGGGCACCGCCTACGAGCAGTACTTC.

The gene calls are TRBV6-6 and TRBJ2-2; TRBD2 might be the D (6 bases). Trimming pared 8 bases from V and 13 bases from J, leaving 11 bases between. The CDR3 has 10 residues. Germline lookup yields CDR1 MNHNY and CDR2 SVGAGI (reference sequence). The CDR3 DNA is TGTGCCAGCGGGGGACTGGGGCTGTTTTTT. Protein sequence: CASGGLGLFF.

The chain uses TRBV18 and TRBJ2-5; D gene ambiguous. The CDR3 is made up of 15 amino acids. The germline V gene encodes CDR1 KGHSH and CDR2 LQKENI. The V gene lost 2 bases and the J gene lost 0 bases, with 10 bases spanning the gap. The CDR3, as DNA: TGTGCCAGCTCACCAATCGGCACAGACCAAGAGACCCAGTACTTC. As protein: CASSPIGTDQETQYF.

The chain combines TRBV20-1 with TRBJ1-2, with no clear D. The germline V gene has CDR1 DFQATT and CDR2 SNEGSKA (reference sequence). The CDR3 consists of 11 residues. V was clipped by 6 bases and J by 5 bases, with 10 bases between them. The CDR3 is CSAGLGYGYTF. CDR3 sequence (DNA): TGCAGTGCCGGACTAGGGTATGGCTACACCTTC.

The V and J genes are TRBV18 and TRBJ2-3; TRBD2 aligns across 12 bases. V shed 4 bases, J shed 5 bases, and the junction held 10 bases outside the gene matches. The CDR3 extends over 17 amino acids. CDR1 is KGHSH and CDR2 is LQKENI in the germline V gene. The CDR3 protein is CASSLILAGGMRDTQYF. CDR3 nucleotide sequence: TGTGCCAGCTCACTCATACTAGCGGGAGGAATGAGAGATACGCAGTATTTT.

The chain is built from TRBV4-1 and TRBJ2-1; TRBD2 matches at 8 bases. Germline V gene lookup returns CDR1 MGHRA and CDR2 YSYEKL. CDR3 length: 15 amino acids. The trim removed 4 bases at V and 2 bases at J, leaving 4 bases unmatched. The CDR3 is CASSLEAGAYNEQFF. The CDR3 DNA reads TGCGCCAGCAGCCTCGAAGCGGGGGCCTACAATGAGCAGTTCTTC.

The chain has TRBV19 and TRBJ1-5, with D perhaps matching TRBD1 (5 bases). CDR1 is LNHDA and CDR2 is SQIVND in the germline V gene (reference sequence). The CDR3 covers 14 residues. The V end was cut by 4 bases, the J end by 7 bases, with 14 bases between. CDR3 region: CASSTRTRRQPQHF. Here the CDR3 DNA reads TGTGCCAGTAGTACCAGGACAAGGCGCCAGCCCCAGCATTTT.

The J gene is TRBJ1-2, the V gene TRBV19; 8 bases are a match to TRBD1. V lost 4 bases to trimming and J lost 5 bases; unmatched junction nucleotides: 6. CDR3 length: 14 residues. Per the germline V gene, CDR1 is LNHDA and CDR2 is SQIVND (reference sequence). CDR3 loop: CASSRGQVLYGYTF. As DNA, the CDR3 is TGTGCCAGTAGTAGGGGACAGGTCCTATATGGCTACACCTTC.

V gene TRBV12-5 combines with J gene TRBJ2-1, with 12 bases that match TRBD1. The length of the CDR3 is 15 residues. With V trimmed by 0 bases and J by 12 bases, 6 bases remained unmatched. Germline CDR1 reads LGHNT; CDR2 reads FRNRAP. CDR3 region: CASGLVGQGASAQFF. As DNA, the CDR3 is TGTGCTAGTGGTTTGGTGGGACAGGGGGCCTCGGCGCAGTTCTTC. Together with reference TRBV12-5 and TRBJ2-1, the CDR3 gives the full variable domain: DARVTQTPRHKVTEMGQEVTMRCQPILGHNTVFWYRQTMMQGLELLAYFRNRAPLDDSGMPKDRFSAEMPDATLATLKIQPSEPRDSAVYFCASGLVGQGASAQFFGPGTRLTVL.

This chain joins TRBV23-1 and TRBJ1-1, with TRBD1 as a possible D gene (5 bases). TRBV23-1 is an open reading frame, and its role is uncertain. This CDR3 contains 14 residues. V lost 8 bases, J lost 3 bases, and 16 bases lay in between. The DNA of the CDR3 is TGCGCCAGCGGGGGGGGAGGCGCGCACACTGAAGCTTTCTTT. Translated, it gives CASGGGGAHTEAFF.

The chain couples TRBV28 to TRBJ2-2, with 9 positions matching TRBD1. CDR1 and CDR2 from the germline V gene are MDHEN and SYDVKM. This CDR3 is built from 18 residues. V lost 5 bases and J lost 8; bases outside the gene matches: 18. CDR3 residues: CASSLYKKGQGVSGELFF. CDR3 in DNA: TGTGCCAGCAGTCTGTATAAAAAGGGACAGGGTGTATCTGGGGAGCTGTTTTTT.

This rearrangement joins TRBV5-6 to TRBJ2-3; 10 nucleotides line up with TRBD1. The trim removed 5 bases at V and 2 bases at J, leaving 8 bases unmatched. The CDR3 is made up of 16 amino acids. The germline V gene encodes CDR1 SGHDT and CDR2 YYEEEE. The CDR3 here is CASSPRGQGITDTQYF. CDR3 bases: TGTGCCAGCAGTCCCCGGGGACAGGGGATCACAGATACGCAGTATTTT. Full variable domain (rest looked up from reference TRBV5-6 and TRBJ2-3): DAGVTQSPTHLIKTRGQQVTLRCSPKSGHDTVSWYQQALGQGPQFIFQYYEEEERQRGNFPDRFSGHQFPNYSSELNVNALLLGDSALYLCASSPRGQGITDTQYFGPGTRLTVL.